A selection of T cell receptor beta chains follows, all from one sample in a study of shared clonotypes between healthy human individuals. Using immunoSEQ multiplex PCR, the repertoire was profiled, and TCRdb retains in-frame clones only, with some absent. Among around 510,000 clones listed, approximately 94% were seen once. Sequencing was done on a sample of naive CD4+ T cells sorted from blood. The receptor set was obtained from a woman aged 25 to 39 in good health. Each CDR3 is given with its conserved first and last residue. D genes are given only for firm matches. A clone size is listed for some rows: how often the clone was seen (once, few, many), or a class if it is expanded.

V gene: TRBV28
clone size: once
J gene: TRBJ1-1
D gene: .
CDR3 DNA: TGTGCCAGCAGAATACACAGGGATGAGGCTGAAGCTTTCTTT
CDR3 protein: CASRIHRDEAEAFF

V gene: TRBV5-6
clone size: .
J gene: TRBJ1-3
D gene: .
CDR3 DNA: TGTGCCAGCAGCTTGGATCCCCCCTCTGGAAACACCATATATTTT
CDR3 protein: CASSLDPPSGNTIYF

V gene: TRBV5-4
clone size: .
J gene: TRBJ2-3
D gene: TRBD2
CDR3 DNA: TGTGCCAGCAGCACCGGACTAGCGGGGCCCACAGATACGCAGTATTTT
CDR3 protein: CASSTGLAGPTDTQYF

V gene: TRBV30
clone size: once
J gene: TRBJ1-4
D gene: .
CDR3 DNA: TGTGCCTGGAGGGGGGGGCCGGAGAATGAAAAACTGTTTTTT
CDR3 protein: CAWRGGPENEKLFF

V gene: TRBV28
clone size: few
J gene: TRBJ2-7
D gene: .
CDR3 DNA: TGTGCCAGCAGTTTTAGGCTGCGTGCCTACGAGCAGTACTTC
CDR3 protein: CASSFRLRAYEQYF

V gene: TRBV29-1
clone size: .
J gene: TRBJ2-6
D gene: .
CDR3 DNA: TGCAGCGTTGATGCTGGGGCCAACGTCCTGACTTTC
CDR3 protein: CSVDAGANVLTF

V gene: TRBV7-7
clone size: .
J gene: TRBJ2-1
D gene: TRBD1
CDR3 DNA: TGTGCCAGCAGCTTAGATATAGGACAGGGACGGGAGCAGTTCTTC
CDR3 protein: CASSLDIGQGREQFF

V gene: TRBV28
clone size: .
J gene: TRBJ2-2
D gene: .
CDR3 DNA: TGTGCCAGCGTGCACCTACCTTCTAAAACCGGGGAGCTGTTTTTT
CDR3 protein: CASVHLPSKTGELFF

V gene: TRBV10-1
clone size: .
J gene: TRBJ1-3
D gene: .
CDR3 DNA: TGCGCCAGCAGTGAAGACAGTGTCTCTGGAAACACCATATATTTT
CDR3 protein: CASSEDSVSGNTIYF

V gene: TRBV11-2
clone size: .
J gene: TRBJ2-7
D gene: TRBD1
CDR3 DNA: TGTGCCAGCAGCTCAGGGACAGGAGTTTTGTCGACCTACGAGCAGTACTTC
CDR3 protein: CASSSGTGVLSTYEQYF

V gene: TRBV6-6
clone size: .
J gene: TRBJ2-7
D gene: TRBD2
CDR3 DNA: TGTGCCAGCAGGACTAGCAGAATCTACGAGCAGTACTTC
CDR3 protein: CASRTSRIYEQYF

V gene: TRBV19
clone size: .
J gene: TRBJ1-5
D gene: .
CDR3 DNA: TGTGCCAGTAGTATAGCAGGGAGGAGCAATCAGCCCCAGCATTTT
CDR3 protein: CASSIAGRSNQPQHF

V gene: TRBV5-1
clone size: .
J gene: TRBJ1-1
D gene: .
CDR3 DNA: TGCGCCAGCAGCGGGAACAGGGATACCACTGAAGCTTTCTTT
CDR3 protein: CASSGNRDTTEAFF

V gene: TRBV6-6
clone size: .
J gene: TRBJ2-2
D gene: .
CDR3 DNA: TGTGCCAGCATGAATAGCGGCAACACCGGGGAGCTGTTTTTT
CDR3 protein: CASMNSGNTGELFF

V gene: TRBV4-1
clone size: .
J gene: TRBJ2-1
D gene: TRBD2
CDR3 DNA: TGCGCCAGCAGCTCACCCGGGACTAGCGACCGCAATGAGCAGTTCTTC
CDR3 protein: CASSSPGTSDRNEQFF

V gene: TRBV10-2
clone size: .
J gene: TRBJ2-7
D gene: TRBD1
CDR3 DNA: TGCGCCAGCAGCGAACCGGGACAGAACTACGAGCAGTACTTC
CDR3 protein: CASSEPGQNYEQYF

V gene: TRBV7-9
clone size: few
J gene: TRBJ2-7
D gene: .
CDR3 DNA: TGTGCCAGCAGCTCCACCGGGCGGGAGCAGTACTTC
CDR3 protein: CASSSTGREQYF

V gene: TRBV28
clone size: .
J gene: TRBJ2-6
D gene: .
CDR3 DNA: TGTGCCAGCACCAGGGACTCTGGGGCCAACGTCCTGACTTTC
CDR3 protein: CASTRDSGANVLTF

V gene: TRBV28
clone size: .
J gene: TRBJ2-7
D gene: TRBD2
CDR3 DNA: TGTGCCACCGGAGGCGGCGGGGGCTACGAGCAGTACTTC
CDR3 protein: CATGGGGGYEQYF

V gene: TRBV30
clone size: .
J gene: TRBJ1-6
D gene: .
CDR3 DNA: TGTGCCTGGAGTGTACGGAGCTCCTATAATTCACCCCTCCACTTT
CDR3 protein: CAWSVRSSYNSPLHF

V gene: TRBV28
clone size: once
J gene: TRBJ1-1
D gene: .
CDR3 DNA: TGTGCCAGCAGTTTGGCCTACCCGATGAACACTGAAGCTTTCTTT
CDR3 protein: CASSLAYPMNTEAFF

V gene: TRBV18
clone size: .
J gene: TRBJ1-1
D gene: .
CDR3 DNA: TGTGCCAGCTCACCACAGGGGGATAACACTGAAGCTTTCTTT
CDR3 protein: CASSPQGDNTEAFF

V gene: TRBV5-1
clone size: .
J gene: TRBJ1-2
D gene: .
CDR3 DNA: TGCGCCAGCAGCTTGGACAGGGTAGATGGCTACACCTTC
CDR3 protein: CASSLDRVDGYTF